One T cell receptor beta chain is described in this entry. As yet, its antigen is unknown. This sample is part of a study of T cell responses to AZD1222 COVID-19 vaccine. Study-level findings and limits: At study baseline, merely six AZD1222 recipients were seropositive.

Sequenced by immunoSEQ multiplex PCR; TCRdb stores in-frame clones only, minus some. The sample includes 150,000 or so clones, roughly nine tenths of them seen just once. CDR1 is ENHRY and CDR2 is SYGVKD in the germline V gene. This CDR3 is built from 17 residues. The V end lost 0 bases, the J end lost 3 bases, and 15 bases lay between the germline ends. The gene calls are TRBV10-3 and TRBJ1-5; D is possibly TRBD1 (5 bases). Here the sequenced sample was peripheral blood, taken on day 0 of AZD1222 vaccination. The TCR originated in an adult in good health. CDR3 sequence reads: CAISESFGAFDNQPQHF. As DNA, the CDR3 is TGTGCCATCAGTGAGTCGTTCGGGGCGTTTGACAATCAGCCCCAGCATTTT.